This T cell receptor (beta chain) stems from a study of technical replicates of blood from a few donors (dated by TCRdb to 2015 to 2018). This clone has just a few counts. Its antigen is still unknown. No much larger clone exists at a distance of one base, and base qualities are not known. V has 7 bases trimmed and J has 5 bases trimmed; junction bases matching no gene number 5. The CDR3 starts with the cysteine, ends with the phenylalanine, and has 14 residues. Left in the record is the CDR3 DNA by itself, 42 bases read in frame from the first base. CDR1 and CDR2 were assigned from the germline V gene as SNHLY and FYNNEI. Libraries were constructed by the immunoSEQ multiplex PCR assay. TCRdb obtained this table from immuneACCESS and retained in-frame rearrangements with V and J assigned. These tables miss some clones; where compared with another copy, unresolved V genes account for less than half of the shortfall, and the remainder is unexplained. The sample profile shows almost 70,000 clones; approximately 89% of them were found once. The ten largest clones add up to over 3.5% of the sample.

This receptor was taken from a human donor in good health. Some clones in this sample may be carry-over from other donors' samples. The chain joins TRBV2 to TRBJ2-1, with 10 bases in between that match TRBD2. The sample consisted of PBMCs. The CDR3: CASKGLANNNEQFF. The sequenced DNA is TGTGCCAGCAAGGGACTAGCGAATAACAATGAGCAGTTCTTC.